This T cell receptor beta chain stems from a study of blood T cell repertoires in COVID-19. Turning to the study itself: T cells, B-cell-depleted T cells, or PBMCs provided the cDNA or gDNA that served as material.

V was shortened by 2 bases and J by 3 bases, with 7 bases between the two germline ends. CDR1 and CDR2 from the germline V gene are PRHDT and FYEKMQ (reference sequence). The CDR3 has 13 amino acids. Sequencing used immunoSEQ multiplex PCR; TCRdb keeps in-frame clones, though not all of them. The sample yields under 250,000 clones, 70% to 90% seen once. Sequencing input: peripheral blood. This clonotype was obtained from a man between 45 and 60 years old with acute or convalescent COVID-19. The chain links TRBV13 to TRBJ1-1; D is undetermined. Here the CDR3 DNA reads TGTGCCAGCAGCTTACGCGGGGACACTGAAGCTTTCTTT. Translation: CASSLRGDTEAFF.